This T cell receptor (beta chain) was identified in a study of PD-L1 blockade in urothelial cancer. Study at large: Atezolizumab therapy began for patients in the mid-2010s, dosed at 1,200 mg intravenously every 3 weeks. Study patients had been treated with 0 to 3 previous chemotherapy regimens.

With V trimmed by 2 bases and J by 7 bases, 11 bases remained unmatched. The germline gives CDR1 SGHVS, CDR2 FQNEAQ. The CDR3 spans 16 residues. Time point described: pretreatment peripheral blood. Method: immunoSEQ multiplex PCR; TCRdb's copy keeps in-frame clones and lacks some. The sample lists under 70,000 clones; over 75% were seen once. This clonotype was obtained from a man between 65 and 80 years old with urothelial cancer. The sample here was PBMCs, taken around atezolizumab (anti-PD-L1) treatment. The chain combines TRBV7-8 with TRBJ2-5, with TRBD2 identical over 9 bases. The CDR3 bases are TGTGCCAGCAGCTTATCGCCTAGCGGGACCGTTGGGACCCAGTACTTC. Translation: CASSLSPSGTVGTQYF.